This T cell receptor (beta chain) comes out of a study of a mutant IDH1 vaccine in newly diagnosed glioma (dated by TCRdb to about 2021). About the study as a whole: Eight vaccinations were administered to patients in weeks 1, 3, 5, 7, 11, 15, 19 and 23, corresponding to visits V03 through V10. Vaccination began 4-6 weeks after radiotherapy alone, or alongside temozolomide cycles in the chemotherapy-containing groups. Of the roughly 30 treated patients, approximately 60% were male and roughly 40% were female, and a mean age of around 40 years was recorded. Before enrollment, most patients had been given radiochemotherapy with temozolomide as standard therapy, while the rest had received either radiotherapy alone or temozolomide alone. Peripheral blood was collected at six visits: V03 (baseline), V05, V07, V10, V12 and V13. Longitudinal TCRB deep sequencing was performed for roughly 27 treated patients wherever samples were available for exploratory analyses.

Inclusive of the bounding cysteine and phenylalanine, the CDR3 is 16 residues long. Only CDR3 DNA remains: 48 bases, in frame from the first base. A remark on this clone: Its antigen is currently not known. The input lacks base qualities; no much larger clone sits a single base away.

Summary of the overall study and its limitations: Immune responses induced by the vaccine were seen in roughly 95% of patients across multiple MHC alleles. PBMC samples for TCRB deep sequencing were selected based on availability. It was noted by the authors that analyses of patient blood samples could not be reproduced owing to sample limitations. Pseudoprogression appeared unrelated to alterations in the top peripheral T cell clonotypes detected by TCRB sequencing.

The sample's time point label is to be understood as: week 5, during vaccination. Every vaccine dose consisted of 300 ug of a 20-mer mutant IDH1 peptide in Montanide, administered subcutaneously together with topical imiquimod. Newly diagnosed WHO grade 3 or 4 IDH1-mutant astrocytomas showing loss of nuclear ATRX were present in the donors. The samples were drawn from NOA16, a multicentre, single-arm, open-label phase I trial in Germany that tested a mutant IDH1 peptide vaccine in humans for the first time. The DNeasy Blood and Tissue Kit was used to extract genomic DNA from EDTA blood for TCRB sequencing. The library was obtained by the immunoSEQ multiplex PCR assay. Rearranged TCR beta chain sequences were amplified with the hsTCRB Kit following the manufacturer's protocol. Sequencing of TCRB libraries was carried out on an Illumina MiSeq. Processing in the source paper ran as follows. The proprietary platform of the kit vendor was used for demultiplexing, trimming and gene mapping. TCRdb's version of the immuneACCESS table is confined to in-frame rearrangements and falls short of the full clone set. An unresolved V gene accounts for under half of the shortfall where checked; the remainder is of unknown origin. That table supplies the V and J calls and clone size; D and trimming were determined from the DNA. The sample table contains roughly 11,000 clones; only one count was recorded for roughly 87% of them. The ten biggest clones cover more than 4.5% of the sample.

The sequence was obtained from a woman in her thirties or forties with glioma. Some clones in this sample may be carry-over from other donors' samples. The material sequenced was PBMCs, taken from a glioma patient whose treatment included an IDH1 peptide vaccine. The sequence joins TRBV21-1 to TRBJ2-3; the table's D call, TRBD1, was not checked against the DNA. TRBV21-1 is described as a pseudogene. For the CDR3, the sequence is CASSKGDRDSTDTQYF. The DNA sequence is given as TGTGCCAGCAGCAAGGGGGACAGGGATAGCACAGATACGCAGTATTTT.